The 14 T cell receptor beta chains reported below all come from one sample, sequenced in a study of blood T cell repertoires in COVID-19. TCRdb keeps only in-frame clones here, not all; method: immunoSEQ multiplex PCR. The table includes around 68,000 clones, 75% to 90% detected once. The specimen sequenced was peripheral blood. The receptors originated from a man in his fifties or sixties with acute or convalescent COVID-19.

The V gene is TRBV5-1, the J gene TRBJ1-5; 8 bases fit TRBD1. The germline gives CDR1 SGHRS, CDR2 YFSETQ. V shed 4 bases and J 6 bases; nucleotides not matched to a gene: 3. The CDR3 has 13 residues. DNA of the CDR3: TGCGCCAGCAGCCGCAGGGGGCCTCAGCCCCAGCATTTT. The encoded protein is CASSRRGPQPQHF.

The chain couples TRBV9 to TRBJ1-1; D call uncertain. Germline CDR1 is SGDLS and CDR2 is YYNGEE. Deletions cut 0 bases from V and 0 bases from J, with 3 bases between. The CDR3 is 13 amino acids. This chain's CDR3 is CASSVAVNTEAFF. CDR3 nucleotides: TGTGCCAGCAGCGTAGCAGTGAACACTGAAGCTTTCTTT.

This clone was counted once. This chain joins TRBV6-5 and TRBJ1-6, with 9 bases aligning to TRBD1. Germline assignment: CDR1 MNHEY and CDR2 SVGAGI. This CDR3 has 16 residues. V lost 2 bases to trimming and J lost 12 bases; unmatched junction nucleotides: 11. The CDR3 loop reads CASSYHSGQGGLPLHF. DNA for the CDR3: TGTGCCAGCAGTTACCACTCGGGACAGGGCGGGTTACCCCTCCACTTT.

The chain combines TRBV2 with TRBJ2-2, with 14 bases identical to TRBD2. The J segment lost 7 bases and the V segment lost 9 bases, leaving 13 bases of the junction unmatched. This CDR3 has 17 amino acids. CDR1 is SNHLY, CDR2 FYNNEI, per germline. This CDR3 reads CARTSGTSGSRGGELFF. In nucleotides, the CDR3 is TGTGCCAGAACCTCAGGGACTAGCGGGAGTCGCGGCGGGGAGCTGTTTTTT.

The chain combines TRBV7-6 with TRBJ2-3, with 9 nucleotides matching TRBD1. Germline CDR1 reads SGHVS; CDR2 reads FNYEAQ. CDR3 size: 15 residues. Losses at the gene ends were 5 bases for V and 4 bases for J; bases not matched to a gene: 7. CDR3 in amino acids: CASSPRDRASDTQYF. The CDR3 nucleotides read TGTGCCAGCAGCCCCCGGGACAGGGCTTCAGATACGCAGTATTTT.

The chain links TRBV18 to TRBJ1-1; weak D call: TRBD1 (5 bases). Trimming stripped 3 bases from V and 11 bases from J, with 22 bases between. The CDR3 is 15 amino acids. Germline-derived CDR1 and CDR2 are KGHSH and LQKENI. In DNA form, the CDR3 reads TGTGCCAGCTCACCTACCGTCTTGACAGAGGCGTCGGCTTTCTTT. This gives the protein CASSPTVLTEASAFF. Full variable domain (remainder filled in from reference TRBV18 and TRBJ1-1): NAGVMQNPRHLVRRRGQEARLRCSPMKGHSHVYWYRQLPEEGLKFMVYLQKENIIDESGMPKERFSAEFPKEGPSILRIQQVVRGDSAAYFCASSPTVLTEASAFFGQGTRLTVV.

This clone appeared once. The rearrangement uses TRBV3-1 (or the pseudogene TRBV3-2) and TRBJ2-7; D unclear. Germline lookup yields CDR1 LGHDT and CDR2 YNNKEL (reference sequence). V was clipped by 5 bases and J by 5 bases, with 16 bases between them. CDR3 length equals 14 residues. This CDR3 is CASSLPFVLDEQYF. The CDR3, as DNA: TGTGCCAGCAGCTTACCTTTCGTGTTAGACGAGCAGTACTTC.

This sequence joins TRBV24-1 and TRBJ2-2; D is possibly TRBD1 (7 bases). CDR3 length equals 16 residues. Germline V gene data show CDR1 as KGHDR and CDR2 as SFDVKD. V lost 4 bases to trimming and J lost 6 bases, with 17 bases between them. The CDR3 here is CATSDSGGGEAGELFF. CDR3 coding DNA: TGTGCCACCAGTGACTCTGGAGGGGGCGAAGCCGGGGAGCTGTTTTTT.

V is TRBV28 and J is TRBJ1-3; possibly TRBD1 for D (6 bases). Germline V gene data show CDR1 as MDHEN and CDR2 as SYDVKM. V was shortened by 7 bases and J by 2 bases, with 18 bases between the two germline ends. The CDR3 spans 16 residues. Here the CDR3 reads CASTTPTGPPGNTIYF. DNA of the CDR3: TGTGCCAGCACTACCCCCACAGGGCCCCCTGGAAACACCATATATTTT.

The V call is TRBV28, the J call TRBJ2-2; TRBD2 agrees at 8 bases. After removal of 4 bases from V and 4 bases from J, the junction contained 5 bases not matched to a gene. CDR1 and CDR2 from the germline V gene are MDHEN and SYDVKM. The CDR3 contains 15 residues. CDR3 protein: CASSSPGGGTGELFF. For the CDR3, the DNA is TGTGCCAGCAGTTCGCCCGGGGGGGGCACCGGGGAGCTGTTTTTT.

The V gene is TRBV7-2, the J gene TRBJ2-7; 10 bases agree with TRBD2. The CDR3 has 14 residues. V gave up 2 bases and J gave up 2 bases; unmatched junction bases: 0. In germline, CDR1 is SGHTA, CDR2 FQGNSA. In DNA form, the CDR3 reads TGTGCCAGCAGCTTAAGCGGGAGGGCCTACGAGCAGTACTTC. Its protein is CASSLSGRAYEQYF.

CDR3 sequence reads: CASSRRGQINQPQHF. CDR3 bases: TGTGCCAGCAGTCGCCGGGGACAGATCAATCAGCCCCAGCATTTT. V gene TRBV2 combines with J gene TRBJ1-5, with 7 bases lining up with TRBD1. Germline V CDR1 and CDR2: SNHLY, FYNNEI. The CDR3 has 15 residues. Unmatched junction bases numbered 7, after V lost 5 bases and J lost 3 bases. Filled out from reference TRBV2 and TRBJ1-5, the complete variable domain reads EPEVTQTPSHQVTQMGQEVILRCVPISNHLYFYWYRQILGQKVEFLVSFYNNEISEKSEIFDDQFSVERPDGSNFTLKIRSTKLEDSAMYFCASSRRGQINQPQHFGDGTRLSIL.

The chain uses TRBV19 and TRBJ1-5, with 10 bases matching TRBD1. V shed 4 bases, J shed 5 bases, and the junction held 8 bases outside the gene matches. CDR1 LNHDA and CDR2 SQIVND come from the germline V gene (reference sequence). The CDR3 has 16 residues. The CDR3 region is CASSTSGTGVYQPQHF. The CDR3 bases are TGTGCCAGTAGTACCTCCGGGACAGGGGTCTATCAGCCCCAGCATTTT.

The chain combines TRBV6-6 with TRBJ2-7; D is perhaps TRBD2 (5 bases). The germline V gene encodes CDR1 MNHNY and CDR2 SVGAGI (reference sequence). The CDR3 is made up of 15 amino acids. V was trimmed by 6 bases and J by 4 bases, leaving 19 bases between them. CDR3 nucleotides: TGTGCCAGCAGCCCCCTCCCTCGCCGGGAATACGAGCAGTACGTC. As protein: CASSPLPRREYEQYV.